The rows below give T cell receptor beta chains drawn from one sample of a study of cytomegalovirus exposure and HLA in healthy donors. Sequencing was performed with immunoSEQ multiplex PCR; in TCRdb, only in-frame clones are kept and a portion is missing. The sample holds 95,000 to 150,000 clones; roughly 78% are singletons and the top ten take roughly a tenth. The specimen sequenced was PBMCs. The receptor set was obtained from a man aged 25 to 40 in good health and CMV-seropositive. The CDR3 runs from the conserved cysteine through the conserved F or W. A D gene is named only where the DNA matches it firmly. Clone size appears in some rows only: once, few, many, or a class for an expanded clone.

once	TRBV2	-	TRBJ2-7	TGTGCCAGCAACATAAATGGGGAGATCCACGAGCAGTACTTC	CASNINGEIHEQYF
once	TRBV7-2	-	TRBJ2-5	TGTGCCAGCAGCTTACGGTACCAAGAGACCCAGTACTTC	CASSLRYQETQYF
-	TRBV10-3	TRBD1	TRBJ2-3	TGTGCCATCAGGGGACAGGGGAACACAGATACGCAGTATTTT	CAIRGQGNTDTQYF
-	TRBV7-9	TRBD2	TRBJ2-7	TGTGCCAGCAGCTTAGCCCAGCGGGAGATCGACGAGCAGTACTTC	CASSLAQREIDEQYF
-	TRBV27	-	TRBJ1-5	TGTGCCAGCAGTCCCAATGGACAGTTAGATCAGCCCCAGCATTTT	CASSPNGQLDQPQHF
-	TRBV5-1	-	TRBJ2-4	TGCGCCAGCAGCTTGATCGGCGGGGAAAACATTCAGTACTTC	CASSLIGGENIQYF
-	TRBV19	TRBD2	TRBJ2-1	TGTGCCAGTAGTACTAGCGGGAGATCAGGGAATGAGCAGTTCTTC	CASSTSGRSGNEQFF
-	TRBV6-6	-	TRBJ1-2	TGTGCCAGCAGTTACTCAACCCCTACCGCGAACTATGGCTACACCTTC	CASSYSTPTANYGYTF
-	TRBV30	TRBD1	TRBJ1-5	TGTGCCTGGAGTGTATGGAACAGGGGGGACAATCAGCCCCAGCATTTT	CAWSVWNRGDNQPQHF
-	TRBV4-1	-	TRBJ1-5	TGCGCCAGCAGCCAAGTGGAAGGGGTTGGCAATCAGCCCCAGCATTTT	CASSQVEGVGNQPQHF
-	TRBV27	-	TRBJ2-7	TGTGCCAGCAGTTTAAGTCGCCGGGGCTACGAGCAGTACTTC	CASSLSRRGYEQYF
-	TRBV7-8	TRBD1	TRBJ1-3	TGTGCCAGCAGCTTAGACAGGGGTGGAAACACCATATATTTT	CASSLDRGGNTIYF
-	TRBV27	TRBD1	TRBJ1-2	TGTGCCAGCAGCCGAGGGGACAGGACAAACTATGGCTACACCTTC	CASSRGDRTNYGYTF
-	TRBV30	TRBD2	TRBJ2-4	TGTGCCTGGAGTGTATATCAGCGGGAGGCCTCGTTC	CAWSVYQREASF
-	TRBV7-2	-	TRBJ1-1	TGTGCCAGCAGCTTAGTGGCAGGGCCACGTATCACTGAAGCTTTCTTT	CASSLVAGPRITEAFF
-	TRBV4-3	-	TRBJ2-3	TGCGCCAGCAGCCAAGAGCGCGGCAGCTACCTGCAAGAGGATACGCAGTATTTT	CASSQERGSYLQEDTQYF
-	TRBV10-3	TRBD1	TRBJ1-4	TGTGCCATCAGTACCGGGACAGGGAATGAAAAACTGTTTTTT	CAISTGTGNEKLFF
-	TRBV10-3	-	TRBJ2-1	TGTGCCATCTCGGTGTCGGGCTACAATGAGCAGTTCTTC	CAISVSGYNEQFF
-	TRBV15	TRBD2	TRBJ2-7	TGTGCCACCAGCAGAACGTCCGAGGGCGGGGGATCCTACGAGCAGTACTTC	CATSRTSEGGGSYEQYF
once	TRBV5-4	TRBD1	TRBJ1-2	TGTGCCAGCAGCTTAGATGACAGGGCTTATGGCTACACCTTC	CASSLDDRAYGYTF
-	TRBV28	-	TRBJ2-3	TGTGCCAGCAGTTTAATGCCGGGAGACCCTTCAGCAGATACGCAGTATTTT	CASSLMPGDPSADTQYF
-	TRBV6-6	-	TRBJ2-1	TGTGCCAGCAGTTACTGGGATAGCGGTTACAATGAGCAGTTCTTC	CASSYWDSGYNEQFF
once	TRBV29-1	-	TRBJ1-1	TGCAGCGTTCTGATCGGCACTGAAGCTTTCTTT	CSVLIGTEAFF
once	TRBV30	-	TRBJ2-3	TGTGCCTGGAACCCAGGATCTTCTAGCACAGATACGCAGTATTTT	CAWNPGSSSTDTQYF
-	TRBV30	-	TRBJ2-6	TGTGCCTGGAGTGTAACAGGGAGGGAGTCTGGGGCCAACGTCCTGACTTTC	CAWSVTGRESGANVLTF
once	TRBV7-9	-	TRBJ1-1	TGTGCCAGCAGCTTAGTTGGGGGCCACACTGAAGCTTTCTTT	CASSLVGGHTEAFF
-	TRBV6-1	-	TRBJ2-7	TGTGCCAGCAGTGAAGGTTGGCAGACCTACGAGCAGTACTTC	CASSEGWQTYEQYF
-	TRBV7-9	-	TRBJ2-5	TGTGCCAGCAGGGTGGGACAAAATCAAGAGACCCAGTACTTC	CASRVGQNQETQYF
-	TRBV7-3	TRBD2	TRBJ2-1	TGTGCCAGCTCTATAACTAGCGGGAGGTACAATGAGCAGTTCTTC	CASSITSGRYNEQFF
-	TRBV30	-	TRBJ1-5	TGTGCCTGGAGGAAACAGGGCCCCAATCAGCCCCAGCATTTT	CAWRKQGPNQPQHF
few	TRBV5-6	TRBD2	TRBJ2-1	TGTGCCAGCAACAAGTTGACTAGCGGGAACCGTGAGCAGTTCTTC	CASNKLTSGNREQFF
few	TRBV13	-	TRBJ1-2	TGTGCCAGCAGCTTAGGGTCAGGGCCCAGGCCCTATGGCTACACCTTC	CASSLGSGPRPYGYTF
-	TRBV29-1	-	TRBJ1-3	TGCAGCGTTGCCGACGGAGGAAGCTCTGGAAACACCATATATTTT	CSVADGGSSGNTIYF
-	TRBV29-1	TRBD1	TRBJ2-3	TGCAGCGTTGAAGCCTTCGGACAGGGGGCGAAAGATACGCAGTATTTT	CSVEAFGQGAKDTQYF
-	TRBV29-1	-	TRBJ2-7	TGCAGCGCAGGACAGTTTTACGAGCAGTACTTC	CSAGQFYEQYF
-	TRBV10-3	TRBD1	TRBJ1-3	TGTGCCATCAGTGAGAGGGACAGGGTCGAAAACACCATATATTTT	CAISERDRVENTIYF
-	TRBV4-2	TRBD2	TRBJ2-7	TGTGCCAGCAGCCCCCGGCTAGCGGGAGAATACGAGCAGTACTTC	CASSPRLAGEYEQYF
-	TRBV7-2	-	TRBJ2-7	TGTGCCAGCAGCCCCCCCCGGGGTGACGAGCAGTACTTC	CASSPPRGDEQYF
-	TRBV5-6	-	TRBJ2-1	TGTGCCAGCAGCTTCATCAGGGAGCAGTTCTTC	CASSFIREQFF
-	TRBV29-1	-	TRBJ2-5	TGCAGCGTTGAACACACCAAAGAGACCCAGTACTTC	CSVEHTKETQYF
-	TRBV29-1	-	TRBJ1-2	TGCAGCGTGAGACCCTTTACAGGAGTCGATACCTTC	CSVRPFTGVDTF
-	TRBV28	TRBD2	TRBJ2-7	TGTGCCAGCAGTTTAGCGGGAGGCTACGAGCAGTACTTC	CASSLAGGYEQYF
-	TRBV6-5	-	TRBJ1-2	TGTGCCAGCAGTCCGATAGAGGGTGGCTACACCTTC	CASSPIEGGYTF
-	TRBV9	TRBD2	TRBJ2-3	TGTGCCAGCAGCGCGCCCGGACTAGTTTATGGTACGCAGTATTTT	CASSAPGLVYGTQYF